These 30 T cell receptor beta chains were all obtained from the same sample, sequenced in a study of blood T cell repertoires in COVID-19. Repertoires were generated with immunoSEQ multiplex PCR, while TCRdb's copy carries only in-frame clones and drops some. Found here are around 100,000 clones, approximately 88% of them singletons; the top ten hold around 3.7%. Material: peripheral blood. These receptors originate from a woman aged 60 to 75 with acute or convalescent COVID-19.

The chain is built from TRBV30 and TRBJ1-5; no clear D. The V and J ends lost 2 bases and 6 bases respectively, with 14 bases between them. This CDR3 is 14 amino acids long. CDR1 and CDR2 (germline): GTSNPN, SVGIG (reference sequence). In DNA, the CDR3 is TGTGCCTGGAGTAGTGGGATGGGGAGTCAGCCCCAGCATTTT. Translated: CAWSSGMGSQPQHF.

The rearrangement uses TRBV11-1 and TRBJ2-5; TRBD1 agrees at 8 bases. Germline V CDR1 and CDR2: SGHAT, FQDESV (reference sequence). This CDR3 spans 15 amino acids. V lost 2 bases and J lost 2; bases outside the gene matches: 4. This CDR3 is CASSLRGDRQETQYF. CDR3 DNA: TGTGCCAGCAGCTTAAGAGGGGACAGGCAAGAGACCCAGTACTTC.

The chain has TRBV10-1 and TRBJ2-1; TRBD1 agrees at 9 bases. The CDR3 runs 14 residues. Germline loops: CDR1 WNHNN, CDR2 SYGVQD (reference sequence). V trimming: 1 base; J trimming: 10 bases; junction bases outside the gene matches: 5. CDR3 amino acids: CASSEFTGGREQFF. The CDR3 DNA reads as TGCGCCAGCAGTGAGTTCACAGGGGGCCGCGAGCAGTTCTTC.

The chain is built from TRBV27 and TRBJ1-2, with D hard to call. The V end lost 5 bases, the J end lost 6 bases, and 13 bases lay between the germline ends. The CDR3 is 13 residues long. Germline values: CDR1 MNHEY, CDR2 SMNVEV (reference sequence). CDR3 in amino acids: CASSTWVGNGYTF. The DNA of the CDR3 is TGTGCCAGCAGTACCTGGGTCGGGAATGGCTACACCTTC.

The V and J genes are TRBV5-4 and TRBJ2-3, with 8 bases fitting TRBD2. Losses at the gene ends were 4 bases for V and 0 bases for J; bases not matched to a gene: 7. The germline V gene encodes CDR1 SGHNT and CDR2 YYREEE (reference sequence). This CDR3 is 16 amino acids long. The CDR3 protein is CASSVGRGASTDTQYF. The CDR3, as DNA: TGTGCCAGCAGCGTGGGGCGGGGGGCTAGCACAGATACGCAGTATTTT.

The gene calls are TRBV11-1 and TRBJ2-5; the D gene is possibly TRBD2 (6 bases). Between the trimmed V and J ends, which lost 4 bases and 3 bases, there was a span of 15 bases. The length of the CDR3 is 15 residues. The germline V gene has CDR1 SGHAT and CDR2 FQDESV (reference sequence). CDR3 nucleotide sequence: TGTGCCAGCAGCTCCCGGGAAGCGGGTAAAGAGACCCAGTACTTC. Translating it yields CASSSREAGKETQYF. Variable domain in full (rest from reference TRBV11-1 and TRBJ2-5): EAEVAQSPRYKITEKSQAVAFWCDPISGHATLYWYRQILGQGPELLVQFQDESVVDDSQLPKDRFSAERLKGVDSTLKIQPAELGDSAMYLCASSSREAGKETQYFGPGTRLLVL.

This clone was observed a handful of times. Here the CDR3 reads CASSIGTGGSEKLFF. The CDR3 nucleotides read TGTGCCAGCAGTATCGGGACAGGGGGTAGTGAAAAACTGTTTTTT. The chain is built from TRBV2 and TRBJ1-4, with 11 bases identical to TRBD1. The V gene end was trimmed by 5 bases and the J gene end by 7 bases; junction bases not matched to a gene: 6. The CDR3 sequence is 15 residues long. Per the germline V gene, CDR1 is SNHLY and CDR2 is FYNNEI.

The chain uses TRBV29-1 and TRBJ2-1, with 7 bases aligning to TRBD1. In germline, CDR1 is SQVTM, CDR2 ANQGSEA. J lost 8 bases, V lost 8 bases, and 6 bases had no gene match. This CDR3 region has 11 residues. The CDR3 spells CSSDRAHEQFF. The CDR3 coding sequence is TGCAGCTCCGACAGGGCCCATGAGCAGTTCTTC.

This rearrangement joins TRBV5-6 to TRBJ2-3; maybe TRBD1 (6 bases). Germline V gene data show CDR1 as SGHDT and CDR2 as YYEEEE. This CDR3 has 14 residues. The germline V and J ends were trimmed by 2 bases and 3 bases, with 10 bases remaining between them. In DNA form, the CDR3 reads TGTGCCAGCAGCTTCGGTCAGGGGACAGATACGCAGTATTTT. Its translation is CASSFGQGTDTQYF.

This clone was counted once. V and J are TRBV2 and TRBJ1-2; D remains ambiguous. The CDR3 extends over 12 amino acids. V gave up 6 bases and J gave up 4 bases, with 9 bases separating them. Germline V lookup: CDR1 SNHLY, CDR2 FYNNEI. The CDR3 reads CASSAIPYGYTF. The CDR3 nucleotides are TGTGCCAGCAGCGCGATCCCCTATGGCTACACCTTC.

The chain combines TRBV5-1 with TRBJ2-5; D call uncertain. The CDR3 has 13 amino acids. V dropped 1 base and J dropped 2 bases, with 6 bases sitting between them. The germline V gene has CDR1 SGHRS and CDR2 YFSETQ. CDR3 region: CASSLNRQETQYF. The CDR3 coding sequence is TGCGCCAGCAGCTTGAACAGACAAGAGACCCAGTACTTC.

The chain combines TRBV5-1 with TRBJ1-4; D possibly corresponds to TRBD1 (5 bases). The CDR3 has 14 residues. Germline CDR1 and CDR2: SGHRS and YFSETQ. V was pared by 1 base and J by 6 bases, with 10 bases between. CDR3 loop: CASSLSGIDEKLFF. The CDR3 DNA reads as TGCGCCAGCAGCTTGTCAGGGATTGATGAAAAACTGTTTTTT.

The chain couples TRBV11-3 to TRBJ2-5, with TRBD2 matching 9 bases. After removal of 4 bases from V and 5 bases from J, the junction contained 11 bases not matched to a gene. The length of the CDR3 is 16 residues. From germline, CDR1 is SGHNT and CDR2 YENEEA. CDR3 nucleotide sequence: TGTGCCAGCAGCTCCCCAGAGCGGGAGGCGTGGGAGACCCAGTACTTC. This gives the protein CASSSPEREAWETQYF.

This clone was seen just once. This chain connects TRBV4-2 to TRBJ2-1; the match to TRBD2 covers 11 bases. Trimming cost V 4 bases and J 6 bases; bases outside gene matches: 11. The length of the CDR3 is 17 residues. From germline, CDR1 is LGHNA and CDR2 YNFKEQ. CDR3 nucleotide sequence: TGTGCCAGCAGCCGACAACCGGGACTAGCGGTTACCAATGAGCAGTTCTTC. Protein product: CASSRQPGLAVTNEQFF.

The chain links TRBV18 to TRBJ1-2; D perhaps matches TRBD1 (6 bases). Trimming stripped 1 base from V and 4 bases from J, with 7 bases between. The CDR3 has 13 amino acids. Germline CDR1 reads KGHSH; CDR2 reads LQKENI. CDR3 nucleotides: TGTGCCAGCTCACCACAGGGGGTCTATGGCTACACCTTC. It codes for CASSPQGVYGYTF.

This clone was picked up a small number of times. The V and J genes are TRBV19 and TRBJ2-2, with 7 bases that match TRBD1. The V and J ends lost 1 base and 1 base, in that order; junction bases with no gene match: 3. Germline CDR1 is LNHDA and CDR2 is SQIVND (reference sequence). This CDR3 contains 16 residues. The CDR3 DNA is TGTGCCAGTAGTATAGGATGGACAGGGAACACCGGGGAGCTGTTTTTT. This sequence encodes CASSIGWTGNTGELFF.

This clone appeared a few times. This chain uses TRBV2 with TRBJ2-7, with TRBD2 matching over 8 bases. CDR3 length: 13 amino acids. Germline CDR1 reads SNHLY; CDR2 reads FYNNEI. The V gene end was trimmed by 6 bases and the J gene end by 3 bases; junction bases not matched to a gene: 4. The CDR3 protein is CASRELAVYEQYF. In nucleotides, the CDR3 is TGTGCCAGCAGGGAACTAGCGGTCTACGAGCAGTACTTC.

The gene calls are TRBV7-2 and TRBJ2-7; tentative D call: TRBD2 (6 bases). With 4 bases removed from V and 6 bases from J, the gap between germline ends came to 10 bases. This CDR3 has 12 amino acids. Germline V lookup: CDR1 SGHTA, CDR2 FQGNSA. CDR3 in DNA: TGTGCCAGCAGCTCGACTAGGCTCGAGCAGTACTTC. As protein: CASSSTRLEQYF.

A word on this clone: This specimen includes other DNA sequences encoding the same CDR3. The J gene is TRBJ1-6, the V gene TRBV11-2, with D hard to call. This CDR3 contains 15 residues. V dropped 5 bases and J dropped 5 bases, with 13 bases sitting between them. Germline-derived CDR1 and CDR2 are SGHAT and FQNNGV. The CDR3 spells CASSLTTGDNSPLHF. CDR3 DNA sequence: TGTGCCAGCAGCCTAACGACGGGAGATAATTCACCCCTCCACTTT.

This sequence joins TRBV5-1 and TRBJ2-1, with 11 bases fitting TRBD2. There are 17 residues in the CDR3. Trimming removed 4 bases from V and 2 bases from J; junction bases left unmatched: 8. Germline V lookup: CDR1 SGHRS, CDR2 YFSETQ. The CDR3 nucleotides are TGCGCCAGCAGCCCGACTAGCGGGAAAACCACCTACAATGAGCAGTTCTTC. Residues: CASSPTSGKTTYNEQFF.

The chain is built from TRBV30 and TRBJ1-1, with D perhaps matching TRBD1 (6 bases). Deletions cut 5 bases from V and 1 base from J, with 17 bases between. CDR3 length equals 15 residues. Germline V gene data show CDR1 as GTSNPN and CDR2 as SVGIG (reference sequence). The DNA for the CDR3 is TGTGCCTGGGGGTTTGGGGGCGGAAGGAACACTGAAGCTTTCTTT. Translation: CAWGFGGGRNTEAFF.

The chain employs TRBV6-1 and TRBJ2-6; 8 bases map to TRBD2. This CDR3 is 17 amino acids long. Trimming removed 2 bases from V and 2 bases from J; junction bases left unmatched: 5. Germline V CDR1 and CDR2: MNHNS, SASEGT. The CDR3 here is CASSEPPRGAGANVLTF. In DNA form, the CDR3 reads TGTGCCAGCAGTGAACCGCCGCGGGGGGCTGGGGCCAACGTCCTGACTTTC.

The chain links TRBV7-6 to TRBJ2-1; 7 nucleotides match TRBD2. Unmatched junction bases numbered 5, after V lost 5 bases and J lost 7 bases. The CDR3 is made up of 13 amino acids. Germline CDR1 and CDR2: SGHVS and FNYEAQ. CDR3: CASSTNSGNEQFF. The CDR3 DNA follows: TGTGCCAGCAGCACTAATAGCGGGAATGAGCAGTTCTTC.

The chain couples TRBV14 to TRBJ1-4; D is possibly TRBD1 (6 bases). Germline V gene data show CDR1 as SGHDN and CDR2 as FVKESK. This CDR3 has 15 amino acids. V was cut by 4 bases and J by 4 bases, with 13 bases left in between. In nucleotides, the CDR3 is TGTGCCAGCAGCCCACAACAGGGATATAATGAAAAACTGTTTTTT. Protein sequence: CASSPQQGYNEKLFF.

The chain uses TRBV11-3 and TRBJ2-1, with 13 positions matching TRBD2. The germline V gene encodes CDR1 SGHNT and CDR2 YENEEA. The CDR3 totals 16 residues. V dropped 1 base and J dropped 8; count of bases not matched to a gene: 5. In nucleotides, the CDR3 is TGTGCCAGCAGCTTAGTACTAGCGGGAGGGAGGGATGAGCAGTTCTTC. Residues: CASSLVLAGGRDEQFF.

The rearrangement uses TRBV27 and TRBJ2-1; 11 bases agree with TRBD1. Losses at the gene ends were 6 bases for V and 4 bases for J; bases not matched to a gene: 5. The CDR3 spans 15 residues. CDR1 is MNHEY and CDR2 is SMNVEV in the germline V gene (reference sequence). CDR3 sequence: CASRPGTGGYNEQFF. For the CDR3, the DNA is TGTGCCAGCAGACCCGGGACAGGGGGTTACAATGAGCAGTTCTTC.

On this clone: Other nucleotide sequences from this sample produce the same CDR3. The V gene is TRBV3-1 (or the pseudogene TRBV3-2), the J gene TRBJ2-1, with D perhaps matching TRBD2 (5 bases). Per the germline V gene, CDR1 is LGHDT and CDR2 is YNNKEL (reference sequence). The V and J ends lost 4 bases and 0 bases respectively, with 10 bases between them. The length of the CDR3 is 15 residues. The CDR3 region is CASSRSGSSYNEQFF. The CDR3 nucleotides are TGTGCCAGCAGCCGATCGGGAAGCTCCTACAATGAGCAGTTCTTC.

The chain joins TRBV25-1 to TRBJ2-1; the D gene is possibly TRBD2 (6 bases). Germline lookup yields CDR1 MGHDK and CDR2 SYGVNS. V was trimmed by 9 bases and J by 3 bases, leaving 18 bases between them. The CDR3 runs 15 residues. The CDR3 DNA reads as TGTGCCAGTTCCTCAAACCAGCGGGTCTACAATGAGCAGTTCTTC. Protein: CASSSNQRVYNEQFF.

The DNA for the CDR3 is TGTGCCAGCAGCGTATTGGTCAGTGATAATTCACCCCTCCACTTT. Its translation is CASSVLVSDNSPLHF. The chain joins TRBV9 to TRBJ1-6; no clear D gene. The length of the CDR3 is 15 residues. Germline-derived CDR1 and CDR2 are SGDLS and YYNGEE. V lost 1 base to trimming and J lost 5 bases, with 10 bases between them.

CDR3 loop: CASTSAPGYGYTF. DNA for the CDR3: TGTGCCAGCACCTCCGCCCCGGGTTATGGCTACACCTTC. The J gene is TRBJ1-2, the V gene TRBV9, with D uncertain. Germline V gene lookup returns CDR1 SGDLS and CDR2 YYNGEE. This CDR3 spans 13 amino acids. V lost 6 bases and J lost 5, with 14 bases in between.